Sequencing of this TCR beta chain was carried out in a study of CD8 T cells in Susac syndrome. In blood CD8+ and CD4+ T cells, TCR beta underwent sequencing. cDNA came from roughly 0.5 to 1 ug RNA primed by random hexamers. TCRdb re-called the immunoSEQ multiplex PCR reads through MiXCR, storing one row per CDR3 protein. The sample holds under 200,000 distinct CDR3 sequences, about 94% seen once. V shed 9 bases and J shed 0 bases, with 6 bases lying between them. Germline assignment: CDR1 ENHRY and CDR2 SYGVKD. The CDR3 is 12 amino acids. The material sequenced was CD4+ T cells from PBMCs. The chain links TRBV10-3 to TRBJ2-1, with D possibly being TRBD1 or TRBD2 (5 bases each). This TCR derives from a human donor in good health. DNA for the CDR3: TGTGCCATGGGGGACTCCTACAATGAGCAGTTCTTC. Protein product: CAMGDSYNEQFF.